The 4 T cell receptor beta chains below were found in one sample sequenced in a study of blood T cell repertoires in COVID-19. Clones were sequenced by immunoSEQ multiplex PCR, and TCRdb holds only the in-frame ones, with some missing. The sample contains roughly 290,000 clones, about 82% of which appear only once. Sequenced material: peripheral blood. These receptors were taken from a woman aged 50 to 60 with active or convalescent COVID-19.

The J gene is TRBJ2-3, the V gene TRBV18; 10 nucleotides agree with TRBD1. V was clipped by 3 bases and J by 4 bases; unmatched bases: 4. Germline CDR1 is KGHSH and CDR2 is LQKENI. The CDR3 spans 15 residues. CDR3 amino acids: CASSPTGGAADTQYF. The CDR3 DNA is TGTGCCAGCTCACCGACAGGGGGCGCAGCAGATACGCAGTATTTT.

The chain is built from TRBV6-1 and TRBJ2-7, with 7 bases that match TRBD1. After removal of 3 bases from V and 1 base from J, the junction contained 9 bases not matched to a gene. Germline V gene lookup returns CDR1 MNHNS and CDR2 SASEGT. The CDR3 length is 16 residues. CDR3 sequence reads: CASSDRGSFMSYEQYF. The DNA of the CDR3 is TGTGCCAGCAGTGACAGGGGGTCCTTCATGTCCTACGAGCAGTACTTC.

The rearrangement joins TRBV12-3 or TRBV12-4 to TRBJ1-6; TRBD1 is a possible D gene (5 bases). This CDR3 contains 12 residues. V lost 10 bases, J lost 5 bases, and 9 bases lay in between. CDR3 residues: CAIQENNSPLHF. CDR3 in DNA: TGTGCCATACAGGAAAATAATTCACCCCTCCACTTT.

CDR3 in DNA: TGTGCCAGCAGCTTAGGGCGGCATAGCAATCAGCCCCAGCATTTT. This gives the protein CASSLGRHSNQPQHF. This chain connects TRBV13 to TRBJ1-5; D call uncertain. Trimming shortened V by 0 bases and J by 0 bases, and 6 bases separated the two germline ends. This CDR3 has 15 amino acids. Germline-derived CDR1 and CDR2 are PRHDT and FYEKMQ (reference sequence).